What follows is one T cell receptor beta chain and its context. Other DNA sequences in the sample encode the same CDR3. The CDR3 runs 12 residues. Deletions cut 2 bases from V and 3 bases from J, with 5 bases between. Germline V gene data show CDR1 as KGHSH and CDR2 as LQKENI. This table comes from immunoSEQ multiplex PCR, and its TCRdb copy is limited to in-frame clones, with some not included. The sample gives 200,000 to 250,000 clones, about nine tenths of which show up once; roughly 2.6% is in the top ten. These data come from a study of blood T cell repertoires in COVID-19. Study-level information: The United States, Italy and Spain provided the acute and convalescent COVID-19 samples. PBMCs, B-cell-depleted T cells, or T cells were the source of the cDNA or gDNA that made up the material.

The rearrangement links TRBV18 to TRBJ2-7; TRBD1 is a possible D gene (5 bases). The material sequenced was peripheral blood. The sequence was obtained from a woman in her sixties with acute or convalescent COVID-19. CDR3 nucleotides: TGTGCCAGCTCACCAGACAGCTACGAGCAGTACTTC. Translating it yields CASSPDSYEQYF.